A selection of T cell receptor beta chains follows, all from one sample in a study of CD8 T cells in ankylosing spondylitis. TCRdb processed the 5' RACE reads anew with MiXCR; each CDR3 protein has one entry. The data show a few hundred thousand distinct CDR3 sequences, with about 10% seen just once and roughly 6.8% held by the top ten. Sequenced sample: blood, either unsorted or a sorted T cell fraction (not recorded which). These TCRs come from a male donor with ankylosing spondylitis or in good health (not recorded which). Each CDR3 is given with its conserved first and last residue. The order of the fields is D gene, clone size, J gene, V gene, CDR3 DNA, CDR3 protein. D genes are given only for firm matches. Expanded clones are given a class, and other clones once, few, many or no size at all.

d_call: TRBD2; clone_size: many; j_call: TRBJ2-2; v_call: TRBV20-1; cdr3_nt: TGCAGTGCCCTATCGACGGGAGGGGGCACCGGGGAGCTGTTTTTT; cdr3_aa: CSALSTGGGTGELFF
d_call: TRBD1; clone_size: .; j_call: TRBJ2-2; v_call: TRBV10-3; cdr3_nt: TGTGCCACCGGACAGGGGAACACCGGGGAGCTGTTTTTT; cdr3_aa: CATGQGNTGELFF
d_call: .; clone_size: few; j_call: TRBJ1-2; v_call: TRBV5-1; cdr3_nt: TGCGCCAGCAGCTTAGGGACGGTAAACTATGGCTACACCTTC; cdr3_aa: CASSLGTVNYGYTF
d_call: TRBD1; clone_size: .; j_call: TRBJ1-1; v_call: TRBV28; cdr3_nt: TGTGCCAGCAGTCTCAGACAGGGGGCGATAGTAGCTTTCTTT; cdr3_aa: CASSLRQGAIVAFF
d_call: TRBD1; clone_size: many; j_call: TRBJ1-2; v_call: TRBV29-1; cdr3_nt: TGCAGCGGTCTCCGGGACAGGGATGGCTACACCTTC; cdr3_aa: CSGLRDRDGYTF
d_call: .; clone_size: few; j_call: TRBJ1-2; v_call: TRBV14; cdr3_nt: TGTGCCAGCAGCCAAGTTTCAGACTTAGAGGGCTATGGCTACACCTTC; cdr3_aa: CASSQVSDLEGYGYTF
d_call: .; clone_size: many; j_call: TRBJ2-7; v_call: TRBV20-1; cdr3_nt: TGCAGCGCCCCTTATAGCTCCTACGAGCAGTACTTC; cdr3_aa: CSAPYSSYEQYF
d_call: .; clone_size: many; j_call: TRBJ2-2; v_call: TRBV4-1; cdr3_nt: TGCGCCAGCAGCCTAAGCAGGGGCCGTCAGAACACCGGGGAGCTGTTTTTT; cdr3_aa: CASSLSRGRQNTGELFF
d_call: TRBD1; clone_size: many; j_call: TRBJ2-7; v_call: TRBV5-1; cdr3_nt: TGCGCCAGCAGCTTGGGGACAGGGGGGACCTACGAGCAGTACTTC; cdr3_aa: CASSLGTGGTYEQYF
d_call: .; clone_size: few; j_call: TRBJ1-1; v_call: TRBV12-3/TRBV12-4; cdr3_nt: TGTGCCAGCAGCCAGAGAGGAGAGGCTGAAGCTTTCTTT; cdr3_aa: CASSQRGEAEAFF
d_call: .; clone_size: many; j_call: TRBJ1-5; v_call: TRBV6-6; cdr3_nt: TGTGCAAGCATGCCAGGATTGGATCAGCCCCAGCATTTT; cdr3_aa: CASMPGLDQPQHF
d_call: .; clone_size: few; j_call: TRBJ2-1; v_call: TRBV20-1; cdr3_nt: TGCAGTGCTAGCGGAACGGGGGCCTACAATGAGCAGTTCTTC; cdr3_aa: CSASGTGAYNEQFF
d_call: .; clone_size: many; j_call: TRBJ1-6; v_call: TRBV5-1; cdr3_nt: TGCGCCAGCAGCTTGTGGGATTCGGAGGGCTCACCCCTCCACTTT; cdr3_aa: CASSLWDSEGSPLHF
d_call: .; clone_size: many; j_call: TRBJ2-3; v_call: TRBV7-2; cdr3_nt: TGTGCCAGCAGCTTAGTGAGAGGCACAGATACGCAGTATTTT; cdr3_aa: CASSLVRGTDTQYF
d_call: .; clone_size: .; j_call: TRBJ2-3; v_call: TRBV7-2; cdr3_nt: TGTGCCAGCAGCGCCCGGGACCCCTACCCAACCGGGCAGTATTTT; cdr3_aa: CASSARDPYPTGQYF
d_call: .; clone_size: .; j_call: TRBJ1-2; v_call: TRBV5-1; cdr3_nt: TGCGCCAGCAGCTTACCGAAGGGGGGTTTGTATGGCTACACCTTC; cdr3_aa: CASSLPKGGLYGYTF
d_call: TRBD1; clone_size: many; j_call: TRBJ1-1; v_call: TRBV5-1; cdr3_nt: TGCGCCAGCCGGTGGGACAGGGAAACTGAAGCTTTCTTT; cdr3_aa: CASRWDRETEAFF
d_call: .; clone_size: many; j_call: TRBJ2-1; v_call: TRBV9; cdr3_nt: TGTGCCAGCAGCGTCAGCCCCAACCCCTACAATGAGCAGTTCTTC; cdr3_aa: CASSVSPNPYNEQFF
d_call: .; clone_size: .; j_call: TRBJ1-1; v_call: TRBV12-3/TRBV12-4; cdr3_nt: TGTGCCAGCAGTTTAGGAAACGGAGTGGCTTTCTTT; cdr3_aa: CASSLGNGVAFF
d_call: .; clone_size: .; j_call: TRBJ1-3; v_call: TRBV7-8; cdr3_nt: TGTGCCAGCAGCTTAGGAACACAGGGAGCTGCAGGAAACACCATATATTTT; cdr3_aa: CASSLGTQGAAGNTIYF
d_call: TRBD2; clone_size: .; j_call: TRBJ2-7; v_call: TRBV20-1; cdr3_nt: TGCAGTGCTAGCTCCACTAGCGGGAGCGACGAGCAGTACTTC; cdr3_aa: CSASSTSGSDEQYF
d_call: .; clone_size: .; j_call: TRBJ2-1; v_call: TRBV11-2; cdr3_nt: TGTGCCAGCAGCCCATTGGGTAACCGGGGTTACAATGAGCAGTTCTTC; cdr3_aa: CASSPLGNRGYNEQFF